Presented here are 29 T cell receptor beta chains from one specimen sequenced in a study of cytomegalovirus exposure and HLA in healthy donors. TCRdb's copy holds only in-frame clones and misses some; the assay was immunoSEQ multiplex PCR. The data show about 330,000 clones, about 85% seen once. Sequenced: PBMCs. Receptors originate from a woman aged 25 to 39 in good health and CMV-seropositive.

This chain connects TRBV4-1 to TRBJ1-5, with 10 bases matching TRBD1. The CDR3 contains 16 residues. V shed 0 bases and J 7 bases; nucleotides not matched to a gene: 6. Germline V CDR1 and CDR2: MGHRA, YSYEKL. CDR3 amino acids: CASSQDGGQGRQPQHF. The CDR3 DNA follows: TGCGCCAGCAGCCAAGATGGGGGACAGGGGCGACAGCCCCAGCATTTT.

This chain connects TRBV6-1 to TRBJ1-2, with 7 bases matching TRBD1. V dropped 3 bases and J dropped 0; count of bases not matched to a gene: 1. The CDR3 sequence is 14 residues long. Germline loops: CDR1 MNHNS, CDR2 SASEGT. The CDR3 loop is CASSDGTANYGYTF. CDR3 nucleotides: TGTGCCAGCAGTGACGGGACAGCTAACTATGGCTACACCTTC.

CDR3 protein: CASSPGGETQYF. Here the CDR3 DNA reads TGTGCCAGCAGCCCAGGGGGTGAGACCCAGTACTTC. The chain has TRBV5-5 and TRBJ2-5, with 7 bases aligning to TRBD1. The CDR3 has 12 residues. The germline CDR1 and CDR2 sequences are SGHKS and YYEKEE (reference sequence). J was trimmed by 5 bases and V by 4 bases; bases with no gene match: 2.

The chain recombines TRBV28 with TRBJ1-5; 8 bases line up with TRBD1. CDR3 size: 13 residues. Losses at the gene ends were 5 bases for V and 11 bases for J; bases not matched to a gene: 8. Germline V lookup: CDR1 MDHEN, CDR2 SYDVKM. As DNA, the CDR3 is TGTGCCAGCAGTCCCACGGGACAGGACTCCCAGCATTTT. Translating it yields CASSPTGQDSQHF.

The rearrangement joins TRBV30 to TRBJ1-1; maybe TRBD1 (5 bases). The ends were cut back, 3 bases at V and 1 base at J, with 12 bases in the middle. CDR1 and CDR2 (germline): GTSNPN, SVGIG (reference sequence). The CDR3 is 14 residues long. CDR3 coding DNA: TGTGCCTGGAGCGTGGGACTGTCGAACACTGAAGCTTTCTTT. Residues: CAWSVGLSNTEAFF.

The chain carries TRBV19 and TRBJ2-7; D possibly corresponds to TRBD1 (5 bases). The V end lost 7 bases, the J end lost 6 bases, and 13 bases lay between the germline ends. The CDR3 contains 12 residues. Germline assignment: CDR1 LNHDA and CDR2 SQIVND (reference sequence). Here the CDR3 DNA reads TGTGCCAGTAAAGGGGATGGGATCGAGCAGTACTTC. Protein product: CASKGDGIEQYF.

For the CDR3, the DNA is TGTGCCAGCAGCGTGACGGGGACCGACTATGGCTACACCTTC. Protein sequence: CASSVTGTDYGYTF. This chain uses TRBV5-6 with TRBJ1-2, with D possibly being TRBD1 (5 bases). The CDR3 is 14 residues long. Trimming left V 4 bases short and J 3 bases short, with 13 bases between. Germline CDR1 SGHDT, CDR2 YYEEEE. Full variable domain (outside the CDR3, taken from reference TRBV5-6 and TRBJ1-2): DAGVTQSPTHLIKTRGQQVTLRCSPKSGHDTVSWYQQALGQGPQFIFQYYEEEERQRGNFPDRFSGHQFPNYSSELNVNALLLGDSALYLCASSVTGTDYGYTFGSGTRLTVV.

CDR3 region: CASSDTSGGEETQYF. CDR3 bases: TGTGCCAGCAGCGACACTAGCGGGGGGGAAGAGACCCAGTACTTC. J is TRBJ2-5 and V is TRBV9; 13 positions agree with TRBD2. Germline V gives CDR1 SGDLS, CDR2 YYNGEE. The V gene end was trimmed by 3 bases and the J gene end by 3 bases; junction bases not matched to a gene: 2. The length of the CDR3 is 15 residues. The whole variable domain, filled in from reference TRBV9 and TRBJ2-5, reads DSGVTQTPKHLITATGQRVTLRCSPRSGDLSVYWYQQSLDQGLQFLIQYYNGEERAKGNILERFSAQQFPDLHSELNLSSLELGDSALYFCASSDTSGGEETQYFGPGTRLLVL.

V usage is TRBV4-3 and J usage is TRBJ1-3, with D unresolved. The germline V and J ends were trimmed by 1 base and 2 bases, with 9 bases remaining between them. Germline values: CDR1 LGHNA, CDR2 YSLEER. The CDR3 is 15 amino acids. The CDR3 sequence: CASSQVRETGNTIYF. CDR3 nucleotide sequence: TGCGCCAGCAGCCAAGTGCGCGAAACTGGAAACACCATATATTTT.

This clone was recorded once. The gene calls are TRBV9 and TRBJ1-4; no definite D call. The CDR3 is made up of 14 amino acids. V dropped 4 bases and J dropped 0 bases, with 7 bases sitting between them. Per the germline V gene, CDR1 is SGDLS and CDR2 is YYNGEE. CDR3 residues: CASSQTTTNEKLFF. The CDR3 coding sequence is TGTGCCAGCAGCCAGACTACAACTAATGAAAAACTGTTTTTT.

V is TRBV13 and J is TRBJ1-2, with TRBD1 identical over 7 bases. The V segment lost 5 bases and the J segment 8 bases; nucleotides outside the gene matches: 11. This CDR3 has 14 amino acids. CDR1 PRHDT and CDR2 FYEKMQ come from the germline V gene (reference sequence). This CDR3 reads CASSPGTDPGGYTF. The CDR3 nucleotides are TGTGCCAGCAGCCCCGGGACAGATCCCGGGGGCTACACCTTC.

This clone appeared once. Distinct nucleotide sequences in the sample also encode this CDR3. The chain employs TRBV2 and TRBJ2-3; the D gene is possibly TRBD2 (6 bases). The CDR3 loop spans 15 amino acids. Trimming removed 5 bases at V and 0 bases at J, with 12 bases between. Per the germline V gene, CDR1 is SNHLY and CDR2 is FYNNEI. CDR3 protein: CASSTSGTSTDTQYF. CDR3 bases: TGTGCCAGCAGTACATCGGGGACTAGCACAGATACGCAGTATTTT.

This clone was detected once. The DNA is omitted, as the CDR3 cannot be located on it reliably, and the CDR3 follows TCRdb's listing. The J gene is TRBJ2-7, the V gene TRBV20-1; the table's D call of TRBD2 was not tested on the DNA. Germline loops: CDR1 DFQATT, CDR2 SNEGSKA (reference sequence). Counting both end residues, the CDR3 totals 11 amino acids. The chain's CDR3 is CSASTSGEQYF.

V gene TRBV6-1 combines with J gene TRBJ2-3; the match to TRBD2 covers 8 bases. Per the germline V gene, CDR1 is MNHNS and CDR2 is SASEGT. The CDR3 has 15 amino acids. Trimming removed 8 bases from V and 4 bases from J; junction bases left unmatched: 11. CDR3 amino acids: CASGFAGGLADTQYF. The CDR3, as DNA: TGTGCCAGCGGGTTCGCGGGGGGTCTAGCAGATACGCAGTATTTT.

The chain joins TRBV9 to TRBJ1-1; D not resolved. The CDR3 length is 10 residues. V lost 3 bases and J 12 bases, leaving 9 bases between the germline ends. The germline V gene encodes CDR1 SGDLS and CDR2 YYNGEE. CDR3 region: CASSGSRPFF. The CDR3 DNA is TGTGCCAGCAGCGGTAGCCGGCCTTTCTTT.

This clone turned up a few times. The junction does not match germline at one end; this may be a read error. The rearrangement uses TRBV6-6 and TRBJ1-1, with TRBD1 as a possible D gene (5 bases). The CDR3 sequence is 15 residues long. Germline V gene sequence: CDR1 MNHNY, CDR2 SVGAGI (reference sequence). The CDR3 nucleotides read TGTGCCAGCAGACCAACCGGGGCGATGAACACTAAAGCTTTCTTT. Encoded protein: CASRPTGAMNTKAFF.

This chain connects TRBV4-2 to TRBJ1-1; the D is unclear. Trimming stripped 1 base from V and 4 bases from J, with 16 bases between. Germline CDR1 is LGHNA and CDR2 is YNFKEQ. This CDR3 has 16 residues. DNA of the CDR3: TGTGCCAGCAGCCAAGGTCCCCGGAGGTGGGGCACTGAAGCTTTCTTT. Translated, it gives CASSQGPRRWGTEAFF.

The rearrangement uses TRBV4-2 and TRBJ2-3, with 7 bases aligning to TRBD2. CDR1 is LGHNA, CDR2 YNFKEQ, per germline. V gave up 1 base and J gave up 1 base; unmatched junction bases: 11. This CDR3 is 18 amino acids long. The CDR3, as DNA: TGTGCCAGCAGCCAAGGAGCCTTTGCGGGAGAGGGCACAGATACGCAGTATTTT. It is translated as CASSQGAFAGEGTDTQYF.

The CDR3 loop is CSVEAPLESGANVLTF. In DNA, the CDR3 is TGCAGCGTTGAAGCCCCCCTCGAGTCTGGGGCCAACGTCCTGACTTTC. This chain connects TRBV29-1 to TRBJ2-6; unclear D gene. Deletions cut 1 base from V and 1 base from J, with 11 bases between. The CDR3 is 16 amino acids. In germline, CDR1 is SQVTM, CDR2 ANQGSEA.

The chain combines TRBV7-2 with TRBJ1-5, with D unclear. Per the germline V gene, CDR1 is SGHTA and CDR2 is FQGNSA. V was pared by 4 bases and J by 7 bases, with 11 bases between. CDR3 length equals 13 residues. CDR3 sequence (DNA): TGTGCCAGCAGCTACATCTCCGGACAGCCCCAGCATTTT. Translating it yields CASSYISGQPQHF.

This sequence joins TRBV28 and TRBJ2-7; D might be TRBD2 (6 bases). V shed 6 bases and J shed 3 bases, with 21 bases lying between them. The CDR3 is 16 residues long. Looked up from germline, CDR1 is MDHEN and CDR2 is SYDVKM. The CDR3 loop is CASSRPPSGTYYEQYF. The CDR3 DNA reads TGTGCCAGCAGCCGCCCCCCTTCGGGGACTTACTACGAGCAGTACTTC.

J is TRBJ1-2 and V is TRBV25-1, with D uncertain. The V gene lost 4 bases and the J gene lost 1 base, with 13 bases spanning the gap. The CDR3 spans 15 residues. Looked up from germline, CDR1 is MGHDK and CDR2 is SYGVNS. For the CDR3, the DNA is TGTGCCAGCAGTGGGTCAGACAAACTTAACTATGGCTACACCTTC. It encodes CASSGSDKLNYGYTF.

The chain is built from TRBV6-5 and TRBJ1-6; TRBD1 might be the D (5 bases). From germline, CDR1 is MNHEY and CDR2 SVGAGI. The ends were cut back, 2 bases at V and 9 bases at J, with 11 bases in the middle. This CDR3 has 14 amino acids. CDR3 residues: CASSYGGIGSPLHF. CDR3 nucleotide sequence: TGTGCCAGCAGTTACGGGGGGATCGGTTCACCCCTCCACTTT.

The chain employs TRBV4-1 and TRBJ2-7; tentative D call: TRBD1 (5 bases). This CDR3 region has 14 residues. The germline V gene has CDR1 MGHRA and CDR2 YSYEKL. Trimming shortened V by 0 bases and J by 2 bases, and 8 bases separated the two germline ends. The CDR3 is CASSQDQGTYEQYF. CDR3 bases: TGCGCCAGCAGCCAAGATCAGGGAACCTACGAGCAGTACTTC.

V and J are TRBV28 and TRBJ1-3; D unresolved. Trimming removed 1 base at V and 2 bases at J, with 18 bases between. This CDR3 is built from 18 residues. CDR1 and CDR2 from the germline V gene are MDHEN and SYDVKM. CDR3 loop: CASSLSEFSRRPGNTIYF. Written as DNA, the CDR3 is TGTGCCAGCAGTTTATCCGAATTTAGCCGGCGTCCTGGAAACACCATATATTTT.

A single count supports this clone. The CDR3 region is CASSLAGEANAFF. The CDR3 DNA reads TGCGCCAGCAGCTTGGCTGGGGAGGCCAATGCTTTCTTT. The V gene is TRBV5-1, the J gene TRBJ1-1; no clear D. The CDR3 has 13 residues. Trimming took off 0 bases at V and 11 bases at J, with 14 bases between the two ends. CDR1 and CDR2 (germline): SGHRS, YFSETQ.

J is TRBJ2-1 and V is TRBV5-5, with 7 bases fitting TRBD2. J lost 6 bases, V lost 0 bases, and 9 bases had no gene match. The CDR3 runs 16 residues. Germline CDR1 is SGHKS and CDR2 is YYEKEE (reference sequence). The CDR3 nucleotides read TGTGCCAGCAGCTTGGAGGATAGCGGGCCAGGCAATGAGCAGTTCTTC. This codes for CASSLEDSGPGNEQFF.

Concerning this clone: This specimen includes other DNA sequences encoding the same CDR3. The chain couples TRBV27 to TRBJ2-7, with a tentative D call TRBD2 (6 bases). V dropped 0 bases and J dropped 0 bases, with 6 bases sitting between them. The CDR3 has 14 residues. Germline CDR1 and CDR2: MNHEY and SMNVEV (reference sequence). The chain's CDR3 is CASSLSGSSYEQYF. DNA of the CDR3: TGTGCCAGCAGTTTATCCGGGAGCTCCTACGAGCAGTACTTC.

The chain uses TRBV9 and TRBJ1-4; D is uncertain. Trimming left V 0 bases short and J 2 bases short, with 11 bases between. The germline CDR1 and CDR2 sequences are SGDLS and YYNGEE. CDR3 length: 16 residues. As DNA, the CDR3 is TGTGCCAGCAGCGTAGCTCCCTCGGGTACTAATGAAAAACTGTTTTTT. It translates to CASSVAPSGTNEKLFF.